These T cell receptor beta chains were read from a single sample in a study of blood T cells in healthy people across ages. TCRdb re-called the 5' RACE reads with MiXCR, one entry per CDR3 protein. The sample yields about 1 million distinct CDR3 sequences, roughly 45% seen once. The sample taken for sequencing was blood. These TCRs come from a woman aged 60-75 years in good health. Each CDR3 is given without its conserved first and last residue. Size is stated for part of the rows, as once, few or many counts, or as a class when the clone is expanded.

TRBV9 many ASSVEASRSSYNEQF
TRBV12-5 NA ASVAGGRNTEAF
TRBV14 few ASSVRGLQETQY
TRBV20-1 few SASMGDQPQH
TRBV11-2 many ASSPPGGGGNIQY
TRBV6-5 NA ASSSGRWTYEQY
TRBV11-2 NA ASSPGTGSRETQY
TRBV11-2 NA ASSLDPASGDYEQY
TRBV6-1 NA ASSGQPATNEKLF
TRBV5-1 NA ASRIDYNSYGYT
TRBV6-5 NA ASRRKDRGTNSPLH
TRBV29-1 few SVEGPGIDTQY
TRBV5-1 NA ASIGETYNEQY
TRBV5-4 once ASSPESSDTQY
TRBV3-1 NA ASSRRGENIQY
TRBV12-3/TRBV12-4 few ASAGPRGGYT
TRBV6-5 many ASSYSGDYEQY
TRBV12-3/TRBV12-4 NA ANSLGGSGSYEQY
TRBV7-7 few ASSRRGGVGETQY
TRBV5-1 few ASSLWASGSGNEQF
TRBV2 few ASSELRELSEQY
TRBV7-3 NA ASRYLPSRNSNQPQH
TRBV9 NA ASSVGSGLAGTGELF
TRBV29-1 few SAGTGGAGELF
TRBV7-2 NA ARSQTGYGADTQY
TRBV7-2 NA ASNKQGGTDTQY
TRBV27 NA ASSFLVSKETQY
TRBV29-1 many SVVRVREQY
TRBV29-1 NA SVGLGFNEQY
TRBV12-3/TRBV12-4 few ASSLTGVKQY
TRBV3-1 NA ASSPIRLGLETQY
TRBV5-1 NA ASSFSRDTDRYT
TRBV5-1 NA ASSLDPTAAQETRY
TRBV7-2 few ASSSTSGSFYEQY
TRBV20-1 NA SARPTVSSYEQY
TRBV6-1 NA ASSAQGSNEQY
TRBV10-1 few ASSEPVQGSTQY
TRBV6-6 NA ASEYRGGEKLF